The following is a T cell receptor (beta chain) sequence with its context. The data originate from a study of blood T cell repertoires in COVID-19. In germline, CDR1 is SGDLS, CDR2 YYNGEE. This CDR3 has 15 residues. V was pared by 0 bases and J by 4 bases, with 2 bases of the junction left unmatched. Sequencing was performed with immunoSEQ multiplex PCR; in TCRdb, only in-frame clones are kept and a portion is missing. The sample records more than 85,000 clones, about 80% being singletons. The receptor was derived from a man in his 70s with acute or convalescent COVID-19. This chain joins TRBV9 and TRBJ2-2, with TRBD2 matching 8 bases. The material sequenced was peripheral blood. The CDR3, as DNA: TGTGCCAGCAGCGTAGACGGGAGGGCCACCGGGGAGCTGTTTTTT. Translating gives CASSVDGRATGELFF.